This T cell receptor beta chain was sequenced in a study of T cells in Graves' hyperthyroidism and ophthalmopathy. The wider study: Any treatment followed the collection of peripheral blood at initial diagnosis. Study observations and caveats: By a 13 V-J model, ophthalmopathy was set apart from stable hyperthyroidism.

Note on this clonotype: No antigen is known for it.

The TCR beta CDR3 regions underwent amplification using RNA transcripts as the source. The primer set for the first-round RT-PCR of the TCR CDR3 was HTBI. MiXCR, applied by TCRdb to the multiplex PCR reads, yields one record per CDR3 protein. There are just under 750,000 distinct CDR3 sequences in the sample; approximately 40% occur only once, and around 30% lies in the top ten. Losses at the gene ends were 3 bases for V and 1 base for J; bases not matched to a gene: 12. This CDR3 has 17 amino acids. In germline, CDR1 is DFQATT, CDR2 SNEGSKA (reference sequence). It was uncontrolled infection, other autoimmune disease, pregnancy or lactation that excluded patients. Extraction of PBMCs used roughly 9.6 ml of fresh peripheral blood.

The sequence was collected from a woman aged 40 to 50 with Graves' hyperthyroidism. Material: blood. The chain links TRBV20-1 to TRBJ1-3; 7 nucleotides align to TRBD1. CDR3 residues: CSASPHRGRVSGNTIYF. In DNA, the CDR3 is TGCAGTGCTAGTCCACACAGGGGCCGGGTATCTGGAAACACCATATATTTT.